Below are 18 T cell receptor beta chains sequenced from a single sample in a study of blood T cell repertoires in COVID-19. Profiled with immunoSEQ multiplex PCR; TCRdb holds only in-frame clones, not every one. Among almost 250,000 clones listed, roughly 85% were seen once. Material for sequencing was PBMCs or T cells enriched from blood (not recorded which). The receptors here all came from a woman aged 45-60 years with acute COVID-19.

The chain combines TRBV7-3 with TRBJ1-1; D may be TRBD1 (6 bases). CDR1 and CDR2 (germline): SGHTA, FQGTGA. V lost 4 bases and J 3 bases, leaving 12 bases between the germline ends. The CDR3 covers 14 residues. CDR3 protein: CASSSQGSDTEAFF. CDR3 nucleotides: TGTGCCAGCAGCTCCCAGGGGTCGGACACTGAAGCTTTCTTT.

The table lists this clone with a few counts. The chain carries TRBV6-5 and TRBJ1-2; no reliable D call. The CDR3 totals 13 residues. The ends were cut back, 6 bases at V and 4 bases at J, with 12 bases in the middle. Germline-derived CDR1 and CDR2 are MNHEY and SVGAGI. The CDR3 is CASSPQGVYGYTF. DNA of the CDR3: TGTGCCAGCAGCCCACAAGGAGTCTATGGCTACACCTTC.

The rearrangement joins TRBV5-4 to TRBJ1-3; TRBD1 is a possible D gene (5 bases). The germline V gene has CDR1 SGHNT and CDR2 YYREEE (reference sequence). The length of the CDR3 is 18 residues. The V end was cut by 3 bases, the J end by 0 bases, with 19 bases between. DNA for the CDR3: TGTGCCAGCAGCTCGGGACTCACCCGTCTCTTCTCTGGAAACACCATATATTTT. It yields the protein CASSSGLTRLFSGNTIYF.

As to this clone: At one of its ends the junction is not consistent with the germline gene, which may arise from a read error. This sequence joins TRBV7-9 and TRBJ1-4; the match to TRBD1 covers 8 bases. The CDR3 loop spans 15 amino acids. Germline V lookup: CDR1 SEHNR, CDR2 FQNEAQ (reference sequence). CDR3 sequence (DNA): TGTGCCAGCAGGATTACAGGGGGAACTAAGGAAAAACTGTTTTTT. Translation: CASRITGGTKEKLFF.

In this sample, this clone turned up once. Other DNA sequences in the sample encode the same CDR3. The chain is built from TRBV5-4 and TRBJ1-2; 7 bases are shared with TRBD1. With 3 bases clipped from V and 4 bases from J, the junction kept 6 bases outside the gene matches. CDR1 and CDR2 (germline): SGHNT, YYREEE (reference sequence). The CDR3 runs 14 residues. This chain's CDR3 is CASSSGQAAYGYTF. The CDR3 region has the DNA TGTGCCAGCAGCTCCGGACAGGCGGCCTATGGCTACACCTTC.

A note on this clone: Additional DNA sequences in this sample encode the identical CDR3. The chain combines TRBV9 with TRBJ1-1, with D maybe TRBD1 (5 bases). In germline, CDR1 is SGDLS, CDR2 YYNGEE. V was clipped by 0 bases and J by 3 bases, with 6 bases between them. The CDR3 is 13 amino acids. The CDR3 loop is CASSVVTDTEAFF. In DNA, the CDR3 is TGTGCCAGCAGCGTAGTGACAGACACTGAAGCTTTCTTT.

CDR3 sequence reads: CSASNYGYTF. CDR3 nucleotide sequence: TGCAGTGCATCGAACTATGGCTACACCTTC. V is TRBV20-1 and J is TRBJ1-2; D not certain. V dropped 6 bases and J dropped 2 bases, with 4 bases sitting between them. There are 10 residues in the CDR3. The germline gives CDR1 DFQATT, CDR2 SNEGSKA (reference sequence).

The chain is built from TRBV29-1 and TRBJ2-5, with 7 bases fitting TRBD1. The CDR3 extends over 13 amino acids. With V trimmed by 6 bases and J by 5 bases, 9 bases remained unmatched. CDR1 and CDR2 from the germline V gene are SQVTM and ANQGSEA. CDR3 nucleotides: TGCAGCGTACAGGGGAATGTTGGGGAGACCCAGTACTTC. It encodes CSVQGNVGETQYF.

The V and J genes are TRBV5-6 and TRBJ1-1; D is unclear. Trimming removed 3 bases at V and 7 bases at J, with 10 bases between. The CDR3 covers 12 residues. CDR1 is SGHDT and CDR2 is YYEEEE in the germline V gene. The CDR3 nucleotides read TGTGCCAGCAGCTCGGGGAGTAGTGAAGCTTTCTTT. Encoded protein: CASSSGSSEAFF.

The CDR3 spells CASSPTEGGYTF. The CDR3 DNA reads as TGTGCCAGCAGCCCAACCGAGGGTGGCTACACCTTC. The V gene is TRBV7-2, the J gene TRBJ1-2; D uncertain. The CDR3 consists of 12 residues. V lost 5 bases to trimming and J lost 7 bases, with 11 bases between them. Germline V gene lookup returns CDR1 SGHTA and CDR2 FQGNSA.

The rearrangement links TRBV14 to TRBJ2-1; 7 positions agree with TRBD2. There are 17 residues in the CDR3. Germline V gene data show CDR1 as SGHDN and CDR2 as FVKESK. V was pared by 1 base and J by 0 bases, with 6 bases of the junction left unmatched. For the CDR3, the DNA is TGTGCCAGCAGCCAAGTGTCCGGGACTACCTCCTACAATGAGCAGTTCTTC. This encodes CASSQVSGTTSYNEQFF.

The chain combines TRBV20-1 with TRBJ2-7; weak D call: TRBD1 (5 bases). The V gene lost 3 bases and the J gene lost 7 bases, with 16 bases spanning the gap. The CDR3 length is 13 residues. The germline V gene has CDR1 DFQATT and CDR2 SNEGSKA (reference sequence). Here the CDR3 DNA reads TGCAGTGCTAGTGCCAGGGCCTGGGGAGAGCAGTACTTC. This sequence encodes CSASARAWGEQYF.

The chain links TRBV18 to TRBJ2-7; no reliable D call. Trimming took 0 bases from V and 2 from J, leaving 5 bases between them. Germline CDR1 KGHSH, CDR2 LQKENI. The CDR3 has 13 amino acids. The CDR3 DNA is TGTGCCAGCTCACCACCAACAGCCTACGAGCAGTACTTC. This encodes CASSPPTAYEQYF.

The chain links TRBV10-3 to TRBJ2-1; a weak D match, TRBD2 (6 bases). Trimming left V 7 bases short and J 6 bases short, with 19 bases between. This CDR3 has 15 amino acids. The germline V gene has CDR1 ENHRY and CDR2 SYGVKD. CDR3: CAITSRDSVINEQFF. CDR3 DNA: TGTGCCATCACCTCCCGGGACTCAGTTATCAATGAGCAGTTCTTC.

This rearrangement joins TRBV5-1 to TRBJ1-3, with TRBD1 matching 9 bases. Trimming removed 3 bases from V and 1 base from J; junction bases left unmatched: 8. This CDR3 spans 17 amino acids. Germline V gene lookup returns CDR1 SGHRS and CDR2 YFSETQ. CDR3 sequence (DNA): TGCGCCAGCAGCTCGGGACAGGGATCCCTATCTGGAAACACCATATATTTT. Amino acids: CASSSGQGSLSGNTIYF. The whole variable domain, remainder taken from reference TRBV5-1 and TRBJ1-3, is KAGVTQTPRYLIKTRGQQVTLSCSPISGHRSVSWYQQTPGQGLQFLFEYFSETQRNKGNFPGRFSGRQFSNSRSEMNVSTLELGDSALYLCASSSGQGSLSGNTIYFGEGSWLTVV.

This chain joins TRBV2 and TRBJ2-2, with 7 bases identical to TRBD1. The J segment lost 8 bases and the V segment lost 6 bases, leaving 9 bases of the junction unmatched. The CDR3 totals 14 residues. Germline V gene sequence: CDR1 SNHLY, CDR2 FYNNEI. The CDR3 sequence: CASRARGGFGELFF. The CDR3 coding sequence is TGTGCCAGCAGAGCCCGAGGGGGCTTTGGGGAGCTGTTTTTT.

The J gene is TRBJ1-2, the V gene TRBV5-4, with TRBD1 matching over 9 bases. The V gene end was trimmed by 4 bases and the J gene end by 8 bases; junction bases not matched to a gene: 12. The CDR3 consists of 15 residues. The germline V gene encodes CDR1 SGHNT and CDR2 YYREEE (reference sequence). DNA of the CDR3: TGTGCCAGCAGCCGTCCCGGGACAGGGCAAGTAGGCTACACCTTC. Protein product: CASSRPGTGQVGYTF. The entire variable domain, with the rest obtained from reference TRBV5-4 and TRBJ1-2, is as follows: ETGVTQSPTHLIKTRGQQVTLRCSSQSGHNTVSWYQQALGQGPQFIFQYYREEENGRGNFPPRFSGLQFPNYSSELNVNALELDDSALYLCASSRPGTGQVGYTFGSGTRLTVV.

In this sample, this clone turned up once. The rearrangement uses TRBV29-1 and TRBJ1-2, with a weak D call TRBD1 (5 bases). The CDR3 extends over 14 amino acids. Germline V gene sequence: CDR1 SQVTM, CDR2 ANQGSEA. Trimming took 7 bases from V and 0 from J, leaving 15 bases between them. CDR3 sequence reads: CSGGARSTNYGYTF. CDR3 in DNA: TGCAGCGGTGGGGCCAGGTCTACTAACTATGGCTACACCTTC.